This T cell receptor (beta chain) was profiled in a study of T cell clonality in common variable immunodeficiency. Here immunoSEQ multiplex PCR was the method, and the copy in TCRdb shows in-frame clones only, minus some. The specimen has about 81,000 clones, none found just once. In this sample, this clone turned up many times. The read finishes 3 residues shy of the CDR3 end, and the germline J gene is used to complete it. The CDR3 consists of 12 residues. Trimming took 6 bases from V and 5 from J; bases not matched to a gene: 2. This clonotype originated in a person aged 18 to 70 in good health. The chain uses TRBV12-3 or TRBV12-4 and TRBJ2-3, with 7 bases matching TRBD2. The sample consisted of peripheral blood mononuclear cells. The part of the CDR3 DNA that was read is TGTGCCAGCAGGCTAGCGGAAGATACG. It encodes CASRLAEDT. The full CDR3 sequence reads CASRLAEDTQYF.